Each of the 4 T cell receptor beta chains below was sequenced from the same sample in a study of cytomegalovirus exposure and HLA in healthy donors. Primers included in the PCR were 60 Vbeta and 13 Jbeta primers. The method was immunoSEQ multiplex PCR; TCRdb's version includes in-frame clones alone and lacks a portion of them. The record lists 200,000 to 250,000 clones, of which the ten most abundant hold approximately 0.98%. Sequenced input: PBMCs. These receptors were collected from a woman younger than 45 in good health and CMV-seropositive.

CDR3 DNA sequence: TGTGCCAGCAGTCTACAGGGGCAGATGGCAGATACGCAGTATTTT. It codes for CASSLQGQMADTQYF. The rearrangement joins TRBV2 to TRBJ2-3; TRBD1 agrees at 7 bases. With 5 bases clipped from V and 4 bases from J, the junction kept 9 bases outside the gene matches. Germline loops: CDR1 SNHLY, CDR2 FYNNEI. The CDR3 loop spans 15 amino acids.

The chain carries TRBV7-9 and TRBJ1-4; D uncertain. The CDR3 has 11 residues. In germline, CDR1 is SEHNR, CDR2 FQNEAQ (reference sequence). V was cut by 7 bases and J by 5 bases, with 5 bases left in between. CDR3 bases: TGTGCCAGCACCCGGAATGAAAAACTGTTTTTT. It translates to CASTRNEKLFF.

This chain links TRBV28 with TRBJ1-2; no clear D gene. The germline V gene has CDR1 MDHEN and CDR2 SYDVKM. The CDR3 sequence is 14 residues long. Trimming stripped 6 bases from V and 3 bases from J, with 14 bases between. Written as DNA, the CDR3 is TGTGCCAGCAGCCTACCGGGGATTCACTATGGCTACACCTTC. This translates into CASSLPGIHYGYTF.

CDR3 loop: CASSSQGDTEAFF. CDR3 nucleotides: TGTGCCAGTAGTTCACAGGGGGACACTGAAGCTTTCTTT. The chain links TRBV19 to TRBJ1-1; 8 bases are shared with TRBD1. From germline, CDR1 is LNHDA and CDR2 SQIVND (reference sequence). With V trimmed by 5 bases and J by 3 bases, 2 bases remained unmatched. The CDR3 covers 13 residues.